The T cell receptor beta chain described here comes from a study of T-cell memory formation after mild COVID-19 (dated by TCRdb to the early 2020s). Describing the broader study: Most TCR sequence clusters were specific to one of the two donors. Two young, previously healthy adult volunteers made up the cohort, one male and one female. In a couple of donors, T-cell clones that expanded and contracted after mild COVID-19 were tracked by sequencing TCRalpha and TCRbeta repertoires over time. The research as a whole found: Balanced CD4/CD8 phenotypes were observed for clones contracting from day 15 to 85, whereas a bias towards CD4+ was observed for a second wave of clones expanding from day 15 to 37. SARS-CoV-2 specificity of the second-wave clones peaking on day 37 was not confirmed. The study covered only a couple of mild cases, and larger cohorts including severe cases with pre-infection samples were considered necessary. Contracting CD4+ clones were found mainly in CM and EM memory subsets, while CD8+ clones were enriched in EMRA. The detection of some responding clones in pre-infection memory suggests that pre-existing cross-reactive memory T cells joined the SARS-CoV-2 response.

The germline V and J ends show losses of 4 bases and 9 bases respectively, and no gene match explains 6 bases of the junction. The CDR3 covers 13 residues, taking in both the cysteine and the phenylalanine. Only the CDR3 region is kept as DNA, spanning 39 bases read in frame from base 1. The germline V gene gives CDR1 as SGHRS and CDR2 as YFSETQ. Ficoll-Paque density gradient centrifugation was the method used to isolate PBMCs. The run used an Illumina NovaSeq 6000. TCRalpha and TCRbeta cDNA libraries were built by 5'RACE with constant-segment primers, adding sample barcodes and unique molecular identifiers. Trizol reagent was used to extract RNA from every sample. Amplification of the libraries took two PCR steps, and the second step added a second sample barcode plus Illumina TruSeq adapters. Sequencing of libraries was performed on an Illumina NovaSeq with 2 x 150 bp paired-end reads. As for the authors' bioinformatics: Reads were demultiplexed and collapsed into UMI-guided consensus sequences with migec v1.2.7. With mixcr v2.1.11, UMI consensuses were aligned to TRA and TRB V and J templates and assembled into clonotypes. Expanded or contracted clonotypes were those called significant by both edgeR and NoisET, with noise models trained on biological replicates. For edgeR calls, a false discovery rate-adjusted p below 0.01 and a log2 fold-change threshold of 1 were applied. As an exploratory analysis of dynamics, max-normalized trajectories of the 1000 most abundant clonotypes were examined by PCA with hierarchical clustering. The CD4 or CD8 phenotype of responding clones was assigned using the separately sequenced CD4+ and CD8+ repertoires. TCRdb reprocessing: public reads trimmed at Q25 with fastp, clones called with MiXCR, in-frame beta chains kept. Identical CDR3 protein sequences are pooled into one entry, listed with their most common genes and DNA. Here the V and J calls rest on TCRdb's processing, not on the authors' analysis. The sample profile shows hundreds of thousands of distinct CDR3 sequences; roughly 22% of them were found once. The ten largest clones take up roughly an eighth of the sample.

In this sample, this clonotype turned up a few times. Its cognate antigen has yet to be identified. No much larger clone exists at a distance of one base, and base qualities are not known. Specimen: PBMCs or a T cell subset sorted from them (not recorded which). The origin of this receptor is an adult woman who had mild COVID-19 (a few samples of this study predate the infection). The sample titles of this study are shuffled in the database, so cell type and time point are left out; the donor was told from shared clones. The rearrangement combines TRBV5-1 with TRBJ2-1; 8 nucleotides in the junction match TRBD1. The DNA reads TGCGCCAGCAGCCGGTTCGACAGGGGTGAGCAGTTCTTC. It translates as CASSRFDRGEQFF.